These 8 T cell receptor beta chains share one sample of origin, sequenced in a study of cytomegalovirus exposure and HLA in healthy donors. PCR was performed using 60 Vbeta and 13 Jbeta primers. The table came from immunoSEQ multiplex PCR; TCRdb's copy has only in-frame clones and leaves some out. The sample shows 120,000 or so clones, 75% to 90% of them seen only once. Material: PBMCs. Receptors originate from a man younger than 35 in good health and CMV-seropositive.

V and J are TRBV19 and TRBJ1-5; 8 bases match TRBD1. The trim removed 0 bases at V and 0 bases at J, leaving 10 bases unmatched. The CDR3 is 19 amino acids. Per germline, CDR1 LNHDA and CDR2 SQIVND (reference sequence). The CDR3 reads CASSIDPGRGPYSNQPQHF. CDR3 DNA sequence: TGTGCCAGTAGTATAGATCCGGGCAGGGGGCCTTATAGCAATCAGCCCCAGCATTTT. Supplemented by reference TRBV19 and TRBJ1-5, the full variable domain reads DGGITQSPKYLFRKEGQNVTLSCEQNLNHDAMYWYRQDPGQGLRLIYYSQIVNDFQKGDIAEGYSVSREKKESFPLTVTSAQKNPTAFYLCASSIDPGRGPYSNQPQHFGDGTRLSIL.

The CDR3 coding sequence is TGTGCCAGCAGCCATCAAACTGAAGCTTTCTTT. Translation: CASSHQTEAFF. The chain recombines TRBV6-1 with TRBJ1-1, with D hard to call. Per the germline V gene, CDR1 is MNHNS and CDR2 is SASEGT. V was trimmed by 6 bases and J by 5 bases, leaving 7 bases between them. The CDR3 runs to 11 residues.

The chain recombines TRBV6-5 with TRBJ2-1; 13 bases fit TRBD2. Germline-derived CDR1 and CDR2 are MNHEY and SVGAGI. CDR3 length: 15 residues. V lost 5 bases and J lost 8; bases outside the gene matches: 6. CDR3 loop: CASSITSGGAHEQFF. The CDR3 DNA reads as TGTGCCAGCAGTATTACTAGCGGGGGGGCCCATGAGCAGTTCTTC.

The chain is built from TRBV14 and TRBJ1-1, with D hard to call. The CDR3 is 14 residues long. The ends were cut back, 2 bases at V and 1 base at J, with 8 bases in the middle. Looked up from germline, CDR1 is SGHDN and CDR2 is FVKESK. CDR3 in DNA: TGTGCCAGCAGCCAAACTGGAGGGAACACTGAAGCTTTCTTT. Its translation: CASSQTGGNTEAFF. Using reference TRBV14 and TRBJ1-1 for the parts outside the CDR3, the full variable domain is EAGVTQFPSHSVIEKGQTVTLRCDPISGHDNLYWYRRVMGKEIKFLLHFVKESKQDESGMPNNRFLAERTGGTYSTLKVQPAELEDSGVYFCASSQTGGNTEAFFGQGTRLTVV.

This clone was seen only a few times. Given the absence of the conserved phenylalanine or tryptophan at the CDR3 end, a read error is likely. Other DNA variants within this sample encode the same CDR3. V gene TRBV6-6 combines with J gene TRBJ1-1; D is possibly TRBD1 (5 bases). CDR3 length: 13 residues. Germline-derived CDR1 and CDR2 are MNHNY and SVGAGI (reference sequence). CDR3 in DNA: TGTGCCAGCAGATACTCGGCGGGGCATTGGGCTTTCTTA. Its translation is CASRYSAGHWAFL.

The chain employs TRBV15 and TRBJ2-2; D uncertain. The V and J ends lost 1 base and 4 bases respectively, with 4 bases between them. Per germline, CDR1 LNHNV and CDR2 YYDKDF (reference sequence). This CDR3 contains 13 residues. CDR3 region: CATSRVSTGELFF. Here the CDR3 DNA reads TGTGCCACCAGCAGAGTTAGCACCGGGGAGCTGTTTTTT. Together with reference TRBV15 and TRBJ2-2, the CDR3 gives the full variable domain: DAMVIQNPRYQVTQFGKPVTLSCSQTLNHNVMYWYQQKSSQAPKLLFHYYDKDFNNEADTPDNFQSRRPNTSFCFLDIRSPGLGDTAMYLCATSRVSTGELFFGEGSRLTVL.

In its sample, this clone was seen a few times. The gene calls are TRBV5-6 and TRBJ1-2, with a possible D match to TRBD1 (5 bases). Trimming took off 3 bases at V and 5 bases at J, with 17 bases between the two ends. Germline assignment: CDR1 SGHDT and CDR2 YYEEEE. The CDR3 is 15 residues long. CDR3 DNA sequence: TGTGCCAGCAGCTGGACGACAGCGCTATCGTATGGCTACACCTTC. Amino acids: CASSWTTALSYGYTF.

V is TRBV9 and J is TRBJ2-7; TRBD1 is a possible D gene (6 bases). V shed 2 bases and J shed 4 bases, with 10 bases lying between them. Germline V gene sequence: CDR1 SGDLS, CDR2 YYNGEE. This CDR3 region has 13 residues. The CDR3 DNA sequence: TGTGCCAGCAGCGTGGCAGGGGCATACGAGCAGTACTTC. Translating gives CASSVAGAYEQYF.